Following are 27 T cell receptor beta chains from one sample sequenced in a study of chemoradiotherapy in HPV16-positive cancers. Assay used: immunoSEQ multiplex PCR; TCRdb lists only in-frame clones, some missing. Counted here are about 2,700 clones, around 88% occurring once; the ten biggest clones make up 3% to 4%. The specimen comprised tumor tissue, sampled from a patient who underwent chemoradiotherapy. The receptors were gathered from a human donor with HPV-associated anogenital cancer.

The CDR3 region is CASLKTDRMTSGANVLTF. In DNA form, the CDR3 reads TGTGCCAGTCTTAAGACGGATCGAATGACCTCTGGGGCCAACGTCCTGACTTTC. The chain links TRBV28 to TRBJ2-6, with no clear D. Looked up from germline, CDR1 is MDHEN and CDR2 is SYDVKM. The CDR3 runs to 18 residues. V gave up 9 bases and J gave up 0 bases, with 21 bases separating them.

The CDR3 DNA sequence: TGTGCCAGCAGCTTACAACAGGACAATGAGCAGTTCTTC. This codes for CASSLQQDNEQFF. The V call is TRBV7-2, the J call TRBJ2-1; possibly TRBD1 for D (5 bases). Trimming took 2 bases from V and 5 from J, leaving 7 bases between them. The V gene's germline CDR1 is SGHTA and CDR2 FQGNSA. The CDR3 totals 13 residues.

V usage is TRBV18 and J usage is TRBJ1-3; TRBD1 might be the D (6 bases). This CDR3 has 16 residues. The V end was cut by 1 base, the J end by 3 bases, with 13 bases between. Germline CDR1 is KGHSH and CDR2 is LQKENI. CDR3 sequence reads: CASSPLGGADGNTIYF. DNA of the CDR3: TGTGCCAGCTCACCACTGGGGGGCGCGGATGGAAACACCATATATTTT. Looking up the rest from reference TRBV18 and TRBJ1-3 gives the full variable domain: NAGVMQNPRHLVRRRGQEARLRCSPMKGHSHVYWYRQLPEEGLKFMVYLQKENIIDESGMPKERFSAEFPKEGPSILRIQQVVRGDSAAYFCASSPLGGADGNTIYFGEGSWLTVV.

In its sample, this clone was seen once. The chain is built from TRBV5-6 and TRBJ2-5; D is possibly TRBD2 (5 bases). This CDR3 has 13 amino acids. Germline V gene data show CDR1 as SGHDT and CDR2 as YYEEEE. Trimming took 6 bases from V and 1 from J, leaving 10 bases between them. CDR3 in DNA: TGTGCCAGCAACATAGCGCCCCAAGAGACCCAGTACTTC. This encodes CASNIAPQETQYF.

The CDR3 here is CASSQDHATGGRNTEAFF. DNA of the CDR3: TGTGCCAGCAGCCAAGATCATGCAACAGGGGGGAGGAACACTGAAGCTTTCTTT. The chain employs TRBV4-2 and TRBJ1-1, with 8 positions matching TRBD1. The V gene's germline CDR1 is LGHNA and CDR2 YNFKEQ. Germline trimming cut 0 bases from V and 1 base from J; bases unmatched to any gene: 10. The CDR3 runs to 18 residues.

V is TRBV11-2 and J is TRBJ2-7, with D possibly TRBD2 on 7 matching bases. The germline V gene encodes CDR1 SGHAT and CDR2 FQNNGV. This CDR3 region has 14 residues. V dropped 4 bases and J dropped 8 bases, with 18 bases sitting between them. This chain's CDR3 is CASSSSGWGGKQYF. DNA for the CDR3: TGTGCCAGCAGCTCCTCCGGCTGGGGGGGCAAGCAGTACTTC.

V usage is TRBV10-2 and J usage is TRBJ2-3; 8 bases are a match to TRBD2. CDR3 length: 14 residues. In germline, CDR1 is WSHSY, CDR2 SAAADI. V was clipped by 5 bases and J by 3 bases; unmatched bases: 4. CDR3: CASSWREETDTQYF. The CDR3 DNA sequence: TGCGCCAGCAGTTGGCGGGAGGAGACAGATACGCAGTATTTT.

The CDR3 region has the DNA TGTGCCAGCAGCGGGTGGGGACTACATGAGCAGTTCTTC. Encoded protein: CASSGWGLHEQFF. This rearrangement joins TRBV14 to TRBJ2-1, with TRBD2 matching 7 bases. J lost 8 bases, V lost 5 bases, and 6 bases had no gene match. This CDR3 comprises 13 residues. Looked up from germline, CDR1 is SGHDN and CDR2 is FVKESK.

This clone was observed a few times. The V gene is TRBV11-3, the J gene TRBJ2-3, with 10 bases identical to TRBD2. V lost 2 bases to trimming and J lost 4 bases; unmatched junction nucleotides: 6. The CDR3 runs 16 residues. CDR1 SGHNT and CDR2 YENEEA come from the germline V gene. As DNA, the CDR3 is TGTGCCAGCAGCTTAAGGGCTAGCGGGAGCTCAGATACGCAGTATTTT. It translates to CASSLRASGSSDTQYF.

In the case of this clone: This same CDR3 is encoded by further DNA sequences in the sample. The rearrangement joins TRBV6-1 to TRBJ1-1; no definite D call. Trimming shortened V by 2 bases and J by 4 bases, and 8 bases separated the two germline ends. CDR3 size: 13 residues. Germline V gene data show CDR1 as MNHNS and CDR2 as SASEGT. CDR3 sequence (DNA): TGTGCCAGCAGTGAATGGGGAGGCACTGAAGCTTTCTTT. It translates to CASSEWGGTEAFF.

This sequence joins TRBV29-1 and TRBJ2-7, with unresolved D. V gave up 6 bases and J gave up 6 bases, with 9 bases separating them. The CDR3 is made up of 10 amino acids. Germline V gene data show CDR1 as SQVTM and CDR2 as ANQGSEA. In DNA, the CDR3 is TGCAGCGTCGGACCCGGCGAGCAGTACTTC. Residues: CSVGPGEQYF.

The chain joins TRBV7-2 to TRBJ2-7; perhaps TRBD1 as D (6 bases). Trimming took off 3 bases at V and 11 bases at J, with 20 bases between the two ends. CDR3 length equals 14 residues. Germline-derived CDR1 and CDR2 are SGHTA and FQGNSA. The CDR3 nucleotides are TGTGCCAGCAGCTTTCCACAGGGAGAGGGGGTTAAGTACTTC. This gives the protein CASSFPQGEGVKYF.

The chain combines TRBV28 with TRBJ1-2; the D is unclear. Germline values: CDR1 MDHEN, CDR2 SYDVKM. V was cut by 6 bases and J by 5 bases, with 16 bases left in between. The CDR3 has 14 residues. The CDR3 DNA is TGTGCCAGCAGCCTTGGGCCACGCGAATATGGCTACACCTTC. Translated, it gives CASSLGPREYGYTF.

CDR3 DNA: TGTGCCAGCAGCTTCCACAGGGGGAACACCGGGGAGCTGTTTTTT. Residues: CASSFHRGNTGELFF. V gene TRBV5-5 combines with J gene TRBJ2-2; 7 bases fit TRBD1. Germline lookup yields CDR1 SGHKS and CDR2 YYEKEE (reference sequence). The CDR3 contains 15 residues. V lost 2 bases, J lost 1 base, and 2 bases stayed unmatched.

V gene TRBV19 combines with J gene TRBJ2-1; TRBD2 matches at 11 bases. This CDR3 is built from 16 residues. V lost 5 bases to trimming and J lost 7 bases; unmatched junction nucleotides: 10. CDR1 is LNHDA and CDR2 is SQIVND in the germline V gene (reference sequence). The CDR3 spells CASSFASGTSGNEQFF. As DNA, the CDR3 is TGTGCCAGTAGTTTTGCATCCGGGACTAGCGGAAATGAGCAGTTCTTC.

The chain carries TRBV7-2 and TRBJ1-1; maybe TRBD1 (5 bases). Germline V lookup: CDR1 SGHTA, CDR2 FQGNSA. Trimming pared 7 bases from V and 5 bases from J, leaving 17 bases between. This CDR3 has 14 amino acids. The CDR3, as DNA: TGTGCCAGCACCTCGTTTGGGGGGACGACTGAAGCTTTCTTT. Amino acids: CASTSFGGTTEAFF.

Worth noting for this clone: No conserved phenylalanine or tryptophan is present at the end of the CDR3, so a read error is the likely explanation. The V and J genes are TRBV28 and TRBJ1-1; a possible D gene is TRBD1 (5 bases). The CDR3 is made up of 14 amino acids. V was trimmed by 1 base and J by 4 bases, leaving 10 bases between them. Per germline, CDR1 MDHEN and CDR2 SYDVKM. CDR3 coding DNA: TGTGCCAGCAGTTTATTACAGGTGGGCACTGAAGCTTTCTCT. This codes for CASSLLQVGTEAFS.

A single count supports this clone. The gene calls are TRBV30 and TRBJ2-5; 8 nucleotides agree with TRBD2. V lost 0 bases and J lost 5; bases outside the gene matches: 8. The CDR3 is 15 amino acids. Looked up from germline, CDR1 is GTSNPN and CDR2 is SVGIG (reference sequence). The CDR3: CAWSVSGGPRETQYF. The CDR3 nucleotides are TGTGCCTGGAGTGTATCGGGAGGGCCAAGGGAGACCCAGTACTTC.

J is TRBJ2-1 and V is TRBV19, with TRBD2 matching 7 bases. The CDR3 is 13 amino acids. Trimming at V came to 2 bases and at J to 12 bases, leaving 7 bases not matched to a gene. Per germline, CDR1 LNHDA and CDR2 SQIVND (reference sequence). CDR3 loop: CASSILAGDGQFF. The CDR3 DNA is TGTGCCAGTAGTATACTGGCGGGAGACGGGCAGTTCTTC.

The chain joins TRBV29-1 to TRBJ2-7, with 11 nucleotides matching TRBD2. V shed 4 bases and J 4 bases; nucleotides not matched to a gene: 6. The CDR3 length is 14 residues. Germline values: CDR1 SQVTM, CDR2 ANQGSEA. The CDR3 spells CSVVDSGRAYEQYF. The CDR3, as DNA: TGCAGCGTTGTAGATAGCGGGAGGGCTTACGAGCAGTACTTC.

This chain links TRBV5-5 with TRBJ1-3; D remains ambiguous. CDR1 and CDR2 (germline): SGHKS, YYEKEE (reference sequence). V gave up 2 bases and J gave up 2 bases, with 8 bases separating them. The CDR3 sequence is 14 residues long. CDR3 in DNA: TGTGCCAGCAGCTTATATGGGGCTGGAAACACCATATATTTT. Protein product: CASSLYGAGNTIYF.

The chain links TRBV11-2 to TRBJ1-5; D ambiguous. Trimming took 3 bases from V and 5 from J, leaving 8 bases between them. Germline V gives CDR1 SGHAT, CDR2 FQNNGV. The CDR3 consists of 13 residues. CDR3 region: CASSLAQDQPQHF. CDR3 nucleotide sequence: TGTGCCAGCAGCTTGGCCCAGGATCAGCCCCAGCATTTT.

In this sample, this clone turned up once. This chain links TRBV30 with TRBJ2-7; the match to TRBD1 covers 8 bases. This CDR3 contains 16 residues. Looked up from germline, CDR1 is GTSNPN and CDR2 is SVGIG (reference sequence). Germline trimming cut 0 bases from V and 1 base from J; bases unmatched to any gene: 8. The DNA for the CDR3 is TGTGCCTGGAGTGTCCCCCCACGACAGGGGTCCTACGAGCAGTACTTC. Protein product: CAWSVPPRQGSYEQYF.

The chain uses TRBV30 and TRBJ2-7; 11 nucleotides agree with TRBD1. The CDR3 sequence is 14 residues long. CDR1 is GTSNPN and CDR2 is SVGIG in the germline V gene (reference sequence). The trim removed 1 base at V and 6 bases at J, leaving 5 bases unmatched. CDR3 region: CAWSEGQGASEQYF. CDR3 coding DNA: TGTGCCTGGAGTGAAGGACAGGGGGCCAGCGAGCAGTACTTC.

V gene TRBV7-9 combines with J gene TRBJ1-1; D is unclear. V lost 2 bases, J lost 1 base, and 8 bases lay in between. The germline gives CDR1 SEHNR, CDR2 FQNEAQ (reference sequence). CDR3 length: 14 residues. CDR3 sequence (DNA): TGTGCCAGCAGCTTAAAGGGTGAGAACACTGAAGCTTTCTTT. Translating it yields CASSLKGENTEAFF. The entire variable domain, with the rest obtained from reference TRBV7-9 and TRBJ1-1, is as follows: DTGVSQNPRHKITKRGQNVTFRCDPISEHNRLYWYRQTLGQGPEFLTYFQNEAQLEKSRLLSDRFSAERPKGSFSTLEIQRTEQGDSAMYLCASSLKGENTEAFFGQGTRLTVV.

V usage is TRBV11-3 and J usage is TRBJ2-2; D possibly corresponds to TRBD2 (5 bases). This CDR3 spans 14 amino acids. Between the trimmed V and J ends, which lost 5 bases and 4 bases, there was a span of 11 bases. CDR1 and CDR2 (germline): SGHNT, YENEEA. In DNA form, the CDR3 reads TGTGCCAGCAGCCCGCGTGGAGGCACCGGGGAGCTGTTTTTT. It specifies CASSPRGGTGELFF. The full variable domain, rest sourced from reference TRBV11-3 and TRBJ2-2, is EAGVVQSPRYKIIEKKQPVAFWCNPISGHNTLYWYLQNLGQGPELLIRYENEEAVDDSQLPKDRFSAERLKGVDSTLKIQPAELGDSAVYLCASSPRGGTGELFFGEGSRLTVL.

This chain connects TRBV5-6 to TRBJ2-3; 11 positions match TRBD2. The germline CDR1 and CDR2 sequences are SGHDT and YYEEEE. The CDR3 totals 14 residues. The junction had 2 bases not matched to a gene; V was cut back by 0 bases and J by 8 bases. In DNA form, the CDR3 reads TGTGCCAGCAGCTTGGGGCTAGCGGGAGGTACGCAGTATTTT. The encoded protein is CASSLGLAGGTQYF.